A single sample is the source of the 17 T cell receptor beta chains below, sequenced in a study of cytomegalovirus exposure and HLA in healthy donors. The primer mix had 60 Vbeta and 13 Jbeta primers. TCRdb's table, derived via immunoSEQ multiplex PCR, lists solely in-frame clones and lacks some. This sample has about 190,000 clones; roughly four fifths occur once, and the top ten carry roughly 2.8%. Source material: PBMCs. The receptors derive from a woman aged 30 to 39 in good health and CMV-seropositive.

The rearrangement links TRBV9 to TRBJ1-3, with D hard to call. This CDR3 comprises 16 residues. CDR1 and CDR2 from the germline V gene are SGDLS and YYNGEE. Trimming removed 0 bases at V and 1 base at J, with 11 bases between. In DNA, the CDR3 is TGTGCCAGCAGCGTAGGAGAGGGAAGATCTGGAAACACCATATATTTT. As protein: CASSVGEGRSGNTIYF. Full variable domain (remainder filled in from reference TRBV9 and TRBJ1-3): DSGVTQTPKHLITATGQRVTLRCSPRSGDLSVYWYQQSLDQGLQFLIQYYNGEERAKGNILERFSAQQFPDLHSELNLSSLELGDSALYFCASSVGEGRSGNTIYFGEGSWLTVV.

This chain uses TRBV27 with TRBJ2-3, with 9 bases that match TRBD2. The ends lost 4 bases at V and 2 bases at J; junction bases unmatched: 4. CDR1 is MNHEY and CDR2 is SMNVEV in the germline V gene (reference sequence). CDR3 length: 15 amino acids. This chain's CDR3 is CASSSGGRATDTQYF. In DNA, the CDR3 is TGTGCCAGCAGTTCGGGCGGGAGGGCCACAGATACGCAGTATTTT.

This clone was counted a few times. The CDR3 nucleotides are TGTGCCAGCAGCGGGGGACTAGCGGAGGGGGCCGGGGAGCTGTTTTTT. It yields the protein CASSGGLAEGAGELFF. The chain couples TRBV7-9 to TRBJ2-2, with 11 bases lining up with TRBD2. The CDR3 loop spans 16 amino acids. The J segment lost 6 bases and the V segment lost 5 bases, leaving 8 bases of the junction unmatched. CDR1 is SEHNR and CDR2 is FQNEAQ in the germline V gene (reference sequence).

This clone was counted only a few times. The V and J genes are TRBV11-2 and TRBJ2-1, with D perhaps TRBD2 (6 bases). The CDR3 loop spans 14 amino acids. The germline CDR1 and CDR2 sequences are SGHAT and FQNNGV. With 4 bases removed from V and 3 bases from J, the gap between germline ends came to 10 bases. This chain's CDR3 is CASSSQAGYNEQFF. The CDR3 DNA sequence: TGTGCCAGCAGCTCCCAAGCGGGCTACAATGAGCAGTTCTTC.

The chain carries TRBV28 and TRBJ2-7; D is perhaps TRBD1 (6 bases). The V end was cut by 2 bases, the J end by 5 bases, with 10 bases between. Germline assignment: CDR1 MDHEN and CDR2 SYDVKM. The CDR3 is made up of 13 amino acids. The CDR3 DNA is TGTGCCAGCAGTTTAAGTCAGGGGAACGAGCAGTACTTC. Encoded protein: CASSLSQGNEQYF.

V is TRBV28 and J is TRBJ2-5; 7 bases are shared with TRBD2. With V trimmed by 3 bases and J by 4 bases, 5 bases remained unmatched. The CDR3 loop spans 14 amino acids. Germline CDR1 MDHEN, CDR2 SYDVKM. Here the CDR3 reads CASSLGGRGETQYF. CDR3 nucleotides: TGTGCCAGCAGTTTGGGCGGGAGAGGAGAGACCCAGTACTTC.

The chain is built from TRBV7-8 and TRBJ1-5; the D gene is possibly TRBD1 (6 bases). V lost 1 base and J 0 bases, leaving 13 bases between the germline ends. The CDR3 runs to 17 residues. Germline V gene sequence: CDR1 SGHVS, CDR2 FQNEAQ. This chain's CDR3 is CASSLGDKGGSNQPQHF. The CDR3 nucleotides read TGTGCCAGCAGCTTAGGCGATAAAGGGGGTAGCAATCAGCCCCAGCATTTT.

The rearrangement joins TRBV2 to TRBJ2-2; 7 bases are shared with TRBD2. Germline-derived CDR1 and CDR2 are SNHLY and FYNNEI. This CDR3 spans 16 amino acids. J lost 2 bases, V lost 4 bases, and 7 bases had no gene match. CDR3 sequence (DNA): TGTGCCAGCAGTGCCCCTCCAGCGGGAAACACCGGGGAGCTGTTTTTT. This sequence encodes CASSAPPAGNTGELFF.

This chain links TRBV7-6 with TRBJ1-1, with D unresolved. With 1 base removed from V and 0 bases from J, the gap between germline ends came to 6 bases. CDR1 and CDR2 from the germline V gene are SGHVS and FNYEAQ. The CDR3 covers 14 residues. CDR3 loop: CASSLGEVNTEAFF. CDR3 nucleotide sequence: TGTGCCAGCAGCTTAGGGGAGGTGAACACTGAAGCTTTCTTT.

The chain employs TRBV6-1 and TRBJ2-5, with TRBD2 identical over 8 bases. J gave up 5 bases and V 7 bases, and 9 bases lay outside the gene matches. The CDR3 is made up of 14 amino acids. Germline CDR1 MNHNS, CDR2 SASEGT. CDR3 sequence (DNA): TGTGCCAGCATCCCCCAGCGGGAGAGGGAGACCCAGTACTTC. Translated: CASIPQRERETQYF.

CDR3 bases: TGTGCCAGCAGCCGACAAGGGGCAGGGGGCTTGAACACTGAAGCTTTCTTT. This gives the protein CASSRQGAGGLNTEAFF. The chain employs TRBV11-2 and TRBJ1-1; 8 bases match TRBD1. The CDR3 has 17 residues. V was clipped by 5 bases and J by 0 bases; unmatched bases: 11. Germline values: CDR1 SGHAT, CDR2 FQNNGV.

The rearrangement joins TRBV28 to TRBJ2-1; TRBD2 matches 12 bases. V gave up 7 bases and J gave up 6 bases; unmatched junction bases: 10. Germline V gives CDR1 MDHEN, CDR2 SYDVKM. The CDR3 totals 16 residues. The CDR3 nucleotides are TGTGCCAGCACTGTGGGGGGGACTAGCGGGTCCAATGAGCAGTTCTTC. The encoded protein is CASTVGGTSGSNEQFF.

This clone has just a few counts. The J gene is TRBJ2-3, the V gene TRBV18, with a possible D match to TRBD1 (7 bases). Germline assignment: CDR1 KGHSH and CDR2 LQKENI. The CDR3 is 14 residues long. Trimming took off 4 bases at V and 4 bases at J, with 12 bases between the two ends. The DNA for the CDR3 is TGTGCCAGCTCACTCACAGGGGAGGCAGATACGCAGTATTTT. Its translation: CASSLTGEADTQYF.

J is TRBJ2-7 and V is TRBV19, with 8 bases matching TRBD1. CDR1 and CDR2 from the germline V gene are LNHDA and SQIVND (reference sequence). V trimming: 0 bases; J trimming: 4 bases; junction bases outside the gene matches: 14. The CDR3 length is 18 residues. CDR3 region: CASSIDLKSEGQEYEQYF. As DNA, the CDR3 is TGTGCCAGTAGTATAGATCTAAAGTCGGAGGGACAGGAGTACGAGCAGTACTTC.

The V call is TRBV19, the J call TRBJ2-1; D perhaps matches TRBD2 (6 bases). The germline V gene has CDR1 LNHDA and CDR2 SQIVND (reference sequence). The CDR3 has 14 amino acids. Trimming left V 5 bases short and J 5 bases short, with 13 bases between. The CDR3 nucleotides read TGTGCCAGTAGTGCCGGCGGGATGCACAATGAGCAGTTCTTC. Its protein is CASSAGGMHNEQFF.

V usage is TRBV6-4 and J usage is TRBJ2-2; TRBD1 agrees at 9 bases. The CDR3 loop spans 15 amino acids. The V gene's germline CDR1 is MRHNA and CDR2 SNTAGT. J was trimmed by 6 bases and V by 2 bases; bases with no gene match: 4. CDR3 sequence reads: CASSDGTGMSGELFF. CDR3 in DNA: TGTGCCAGCAGTGACGGGACAGGGATGTCCGGGGAGCTGTTTTTT.

The chain employs TRBV5-1 and TRBJ2-7, with TRBD2 matching 16 bases. In germline, CDR1 is SGHRS, CDR2 YFSETQ. Trimming removed 3 bases from V and 0 bases from J; junction bases left unmatched: 6. This CDR3 is 18 amino acids long. The CDR3 coding sequence is TGCGCCAGCAGCTCGGGACTAGCGGGAGGGCCGCTCTCCTACGAGCAGTACTTC. Translated: CASSSGLAGGPLSYEQYF.